Sequencing of this T cell receptor beta chain was carried out in a study of control samples from healthy donors and cancer patients. Per germline, CDR1 LGHDT and CDR2 YNNKEL (reference sequence). V lost 6 bases and J 4 bases, leaving 7 bases between the germline ends. The CDR3 sequence is 12 residues long. This table comes from immunoSEQ multiplex PCR, and its TCRdb copy is limited to in-frame clones, with some not included. The table has 150,000 to 200,000 clones, about nine tenths seen once. The clonotype was recovered from a woman aged 25 to 45 in good health. The sequenced sample consisted of blood. The chain uses TRBV3-1 (or the pseudogene TRBV3-2) and TRBJ1-5; unclear D gene. CDR3 region: CASSLNNQPQHF. The CDR3 DNA reads TGTGCCAGCAGTCTGAATAATCAGCCCCAGCATTTT.